Following are 21 T cell receptor beta chains from one sample sequenced in a study of T cells expressing NK-cell markers. One entry per CDR3 protein, without DNA, is what TCRdb gives after re-calling the 5' RACE reads. In all, the sample yields 550,000 to 600,000 distinct CDR3 sequences. Material: blood T cells: a sorted CD56 or NKG2C T cell subset, CD4+ or CD8+ T cells, or bulk PBMC T cells (not recorded which). The receptors shown here come from a man aged 18 to 29 in good health.

The genes are TRBV3-1 and TRBJ2-5; TCRdb's D call of TRBD2 is untestable without DNA. Per germline, CDR1 LGHDT and CDR2 YNNKEL (reference sequence). The length of the CDR3 is 16 residues. CDR3 amino acids: CASSQVGQTPQETQYF.

The V and J genes are TRBV12-3 or TRBV12-4 and TRBJ1-5; TCRdb indicates TRBD1, and absent DNA this call remains unverified. CDR3 length: 14 amino acids. This CDR3 is CASTRDGYNQPQHF.

The chain has TRBV11-2 and TRBJ2-6; lacking DNA, the TRBD1 call made by TCRdb goes unchecked. The CDR3 spans 19 residues. CDR1 and CDR2 (germline): SGHAT, FQNNGV. CDR3 sequence reads: CASSLGPGQSGSGANVLTF.

The rearrangement joins TRBV9 to TRBJ2-3; TCRdb calls TRBD2, which cannot be checked without DNA. The CDR3 is 16 amino acids. Germline V gives CDR1 SGDLS, CDR2 YYNGEE. This CDR3 is CASSLSSGGPPDTQYF.

The chain links TRBV7-2 to TRBJ1-4. CDR1 is SGHTA, CDR2 FQGNSA, per germline. The CDR3 consists of 14 residues. CDR3 region: CASSWLPTNEKLFF.

The chain has TRBV28 and TRBJ2-3; as DNA is missing, the TRBD2 call by TCRdb cannot be tested. CDR3 size: 14 residues. Germline V gene sequence: CDR1 MDHEN, CDR2 SYDVKM. The CDR3 reads CASSRLGGPDTQYF.

The V call is TRBV15, the J call TRBJ2-5. The length of the CDR3 is 13 residues. The germline gives CDR1 LNHNV, CDR2 YYDKDF (reference sequence). This chain's CDR3 is CATKQGVQETQYF.

Here the CDR3 reads CASTGASPIYEQYF. This chain links TRBV6-1 with TRBJ2-7; checking the TCRdb D call of TRBD1 is not possible without DNA. Germline V gene lookup returns CDR1 MNHNS and CDR2 SASEGT. The CDR3 is 14 amino acids.

This sequence joins TRBV6-1 and TRBJ2-2; without DNA, the TCRdb call of TRBD1 cannot be checked. The CDR3 is made up of 16 amino acids. The germline V gene encodes CDR1 MNHNS and CDR2 SASEGT. CDR3: CASSRGQGGLGGELFF.

This rearrangement joins TRBV20-1 to TRBJ2-5; without DNA, the TCRdb call of TRBD1 cannot be checked. Germline lookup yields CDR1 DFQATT and CDR2 SNEGSKA (reference sequence). The CDR3 has 13 amino acids. CDR3 protein: CSADPPGVETQYF.

The rearrangement links TRBV7-9 to TRBJ2-7; the TCRdb D gene call, TRBD2, has no DNA to confirm it. This CDR3 comprises 14 residues. CDR1 SEHNR and CDR2 FQNEAQ come from the germline V gene (reference sequence). CDR3 protein: CASSFGRDSYEQYF.

CDR3 sequence reads: CASSRQAGGTYEQYF. The chain has TRBV14 and TRBJ2-7; with no DNA, the TCRdb D assignment of TRBD2 cannot be verified. This CDR3 is 15 amino acids long. Germline values: CDR1 SGHDN, CDR2 FVKESK. Full variable domain (remainder filled in from reference TRBV14 and TRBJ2-7): EAGVTQFPSHSVIEKGQTVTLRCDPISGHDNLYWYRRVMGKEIKFLLHFVKESKQDESGMPNNRFLAERTGGTYSTLKVQPAELEDSGVYFCASSRQAGGTYEQYFGPGTRLTVT.

This rearrangement joins TRBV20-1 to TRBJ2-1; TCRdb selects TRBD2, and the lack of DNA leaves this call unchecked. There are 14 residues in the CDR3. In germline, CDR1 is DFQATT, CDR2 SNEGSKA (reference sequence). The chain's CDR3 is CSARLLAGVNEQFF.

CDR3 protein: CASSRQFGSYEQYF. The chain joins TRBV12-3 or TRBV12-4 to TRBJ2-7; TCRdb lists TRBD1, though no DNA is available to test this call. This CDR3 comprises 14 residues.

V and J are TRBV27 and TRBJ1-5; the TCRdb D gene call, TRBD1, has no DNA to confirm it. The CDR3 is 15 amino acids. Germline V CDR1 and CDR2: MNHEY, SMNVEV (reference sequence). CDR3 in amino acids: CASSFRGYSNQPQHF.

The chain links TRBV15 to TRBJ2-1; TCRdb's D call of TRBD2 is untestable without DNA. This CDR3 comprises 15 residues. The germline V gene encodes CDR1 LNHNV and CDR2 YYDKDF (reference sequence). The CDR3 loop is CATSISGTSPGEQFF.

Here the CDR3 reads CSASPGVTKNIQYF. V is TRBV20-1 and J is TRBJ2-4; TCRdb calls TRBD1, which cannot be checked without DNA. Germline V gives CDR1 DFQATT, CDR2 SNEGSKA (reference sequence). The CDR3 sequence is 14 residues long.

V usage is TRBV24-1 and J usage is TRBJ2-1; as DNA is missing, the TRBD2 call by TCRdb cannot be tested. The CDR3 contains 15 residues. Germline lookup yields CDR1 KGHDR and CDR2 SFDVKD. CDR3 loop: CATSDGLAGDNEQFF.

The chain uses TRBV4-1 and TRBJ2-1; TCRdb's D gene call, TRBD2, goes unchecked for lack of DNA. Germline V gene lookup returns CDR1 MGHRA and CDR2 YSYEKL. This CDR3 has 15 amino acids. CDR3 loop: CASRATGTSVLEQFF.

The V gene is TRBV7-8, the J gene TRBJ1-2; TCRdb calls TRBD1, which cannot be checked without DNA. The CDR3 totals 17 residues. CDR1 and CDR2 (germline): SGHVS, FQNEAQ. This CDR3 is CASSLELTGQTYYGYTF. Complete variable domain (other parts from reference TRBV7-8 and TRBJ1-2): GAGVSQSPRYKVAKRGQDVALRCDPISGHVSLFWYQQALGQGPEFLTYFQNEAQLDKSGLPSDRFFAERPEGSVSTLKIQRTQQEDSAVYLCASSLELTGQTYYGYTFGSGTRLTVV.

The chain links TRBV27 to TRBJ2-1; absent DNA, TCRdb's TRBD2 call cannot be checked. The CDR3 covers 14 residues. Germline V lookup: CDR1 MNHEY, CDR2 SMNVEV (reference sequence). The CDR3 is CASSLNGGSYEQFF.